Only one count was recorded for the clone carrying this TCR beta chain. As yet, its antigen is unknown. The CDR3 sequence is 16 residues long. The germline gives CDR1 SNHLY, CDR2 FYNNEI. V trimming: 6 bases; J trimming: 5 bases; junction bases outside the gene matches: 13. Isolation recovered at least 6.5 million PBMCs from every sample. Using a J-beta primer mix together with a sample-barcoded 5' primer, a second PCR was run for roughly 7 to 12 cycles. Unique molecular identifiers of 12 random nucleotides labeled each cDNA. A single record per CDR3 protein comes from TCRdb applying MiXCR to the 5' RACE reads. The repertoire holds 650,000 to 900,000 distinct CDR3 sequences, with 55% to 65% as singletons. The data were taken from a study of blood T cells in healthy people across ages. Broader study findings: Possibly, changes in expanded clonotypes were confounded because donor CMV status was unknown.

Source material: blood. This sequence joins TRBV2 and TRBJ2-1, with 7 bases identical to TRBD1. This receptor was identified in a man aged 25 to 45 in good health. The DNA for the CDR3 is TGTGCCAGCAGGAGGGCCCGGGACAGCCTTAACAATGAGCAGTTCTTC. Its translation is CASRRARDSLNNEQFF.